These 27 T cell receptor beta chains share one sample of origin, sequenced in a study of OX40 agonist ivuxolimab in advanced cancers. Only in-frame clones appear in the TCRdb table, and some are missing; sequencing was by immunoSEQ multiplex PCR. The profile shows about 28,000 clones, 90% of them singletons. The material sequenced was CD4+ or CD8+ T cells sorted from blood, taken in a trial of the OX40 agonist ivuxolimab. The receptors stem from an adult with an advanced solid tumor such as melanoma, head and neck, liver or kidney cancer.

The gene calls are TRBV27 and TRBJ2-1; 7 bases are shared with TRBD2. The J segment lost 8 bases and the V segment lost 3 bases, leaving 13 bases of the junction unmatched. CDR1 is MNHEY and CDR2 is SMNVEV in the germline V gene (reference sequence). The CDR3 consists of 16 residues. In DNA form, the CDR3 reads TGTGCCAGCAGTTTGGGAGGGCTTGGGACTTACGATGAGCAGTTCTTC. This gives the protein CASSLGGLGTYDEQFF.

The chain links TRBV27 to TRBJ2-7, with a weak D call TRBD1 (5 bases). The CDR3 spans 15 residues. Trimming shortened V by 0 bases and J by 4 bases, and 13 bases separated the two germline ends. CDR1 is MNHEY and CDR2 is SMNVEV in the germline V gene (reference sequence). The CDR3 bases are TGTGCCAGCAGTTTATCAGGGGTTTTGGGTTACGAGCAGTACTTC. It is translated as CASSLSGVLGYEQYF.

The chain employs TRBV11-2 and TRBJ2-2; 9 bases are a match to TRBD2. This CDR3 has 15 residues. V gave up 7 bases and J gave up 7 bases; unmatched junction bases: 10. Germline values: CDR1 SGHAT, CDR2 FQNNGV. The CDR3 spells CASTHTGLAYGELFF. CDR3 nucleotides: TGTGCCAGCACTCATACAGGACTAGCGTACGGGGAGCTGTTTTTT. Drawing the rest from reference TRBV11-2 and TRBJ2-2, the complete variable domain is EAGVAQSPRYKIIEKRQSVAFWCNPISGHATLYWYQQILGQGPKLLIQFQNNGVVDDSQLPKDRFSAERLKGVDSTLKIQPAKLEDSAVYLCASTHTGLAYGELFFGEGSRLTVL.

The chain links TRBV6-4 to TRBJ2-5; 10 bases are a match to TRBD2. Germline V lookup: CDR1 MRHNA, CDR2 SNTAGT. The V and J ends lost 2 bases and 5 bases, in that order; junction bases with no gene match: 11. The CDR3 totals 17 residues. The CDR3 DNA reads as TGTGCCAGCAGTGACCCCCTGAGCGGGGGGGCAGAGGAGACCCAGTACTTC. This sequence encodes CASSDPLSGGAEETQYF.

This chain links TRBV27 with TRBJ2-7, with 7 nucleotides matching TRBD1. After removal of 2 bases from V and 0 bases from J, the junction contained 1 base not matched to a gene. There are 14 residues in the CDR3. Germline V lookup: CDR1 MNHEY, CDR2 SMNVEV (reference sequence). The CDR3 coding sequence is TGTGCCAGCAGTTTACAGGGGGACTCCTACGAGCAGTACTTC. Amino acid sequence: CASSLQGDSYEQYF.

This CDR3 reads CASSSDTQYF. The CDR3 nucleotides are TGTGCCAGTAGCTCAGATACGCAGTATTTT. This chain links TRBV19 with TRBJ2-3; D gene ambiguous. Germline lookup yields CDR1 LNHDA and CDR2 SQIVND (reference sequence). The length of the CDR3 is 10 residues. V was trimmed by 6 bases and J by 4 bases, leaving 2 bases between them.

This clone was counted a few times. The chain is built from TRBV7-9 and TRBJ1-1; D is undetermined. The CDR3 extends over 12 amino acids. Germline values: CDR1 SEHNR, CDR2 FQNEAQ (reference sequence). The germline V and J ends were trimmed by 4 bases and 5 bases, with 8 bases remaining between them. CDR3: CASSSSWTEAFF. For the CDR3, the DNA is TGTGCCAGCAGCTCCTCGTGGACTGAAGCTTTCTTT.

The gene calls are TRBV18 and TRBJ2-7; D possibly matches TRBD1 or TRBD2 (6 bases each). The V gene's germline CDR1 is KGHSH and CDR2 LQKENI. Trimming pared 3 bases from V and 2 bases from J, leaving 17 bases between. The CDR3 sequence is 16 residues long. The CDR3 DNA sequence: TGTGCCAGCTCACCTACGTCAGGAGGGGGACCCTACGAGCAGTACTTC. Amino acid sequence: CASSPTSGGGPYEQYF.

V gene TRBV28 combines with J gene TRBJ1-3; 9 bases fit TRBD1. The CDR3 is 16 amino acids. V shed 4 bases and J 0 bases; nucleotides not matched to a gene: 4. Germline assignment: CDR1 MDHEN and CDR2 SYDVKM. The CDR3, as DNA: TGTGCCAGCAGTTCGATGACAGGGGGCTCTGGAAACACCATATATTTT. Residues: CASSSMTGGSGNTIYF.

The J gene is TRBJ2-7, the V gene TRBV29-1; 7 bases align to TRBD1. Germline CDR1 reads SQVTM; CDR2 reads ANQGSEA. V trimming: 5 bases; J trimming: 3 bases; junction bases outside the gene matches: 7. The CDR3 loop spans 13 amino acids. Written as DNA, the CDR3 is TGCAGCGTTCTAGGGGGCGCGAACTACGAGCAGTACTTC. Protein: CSVLGGANYEQYF.

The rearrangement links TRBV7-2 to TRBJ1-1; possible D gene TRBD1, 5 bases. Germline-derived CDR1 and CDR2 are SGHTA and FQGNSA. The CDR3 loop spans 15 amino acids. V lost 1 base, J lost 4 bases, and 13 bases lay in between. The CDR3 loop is CASSLESYGGTEAFF. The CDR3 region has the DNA TGTGCCAGCAGCTTAGAGTCGTATGGGGGCACTGAAGCTTTCTTT.

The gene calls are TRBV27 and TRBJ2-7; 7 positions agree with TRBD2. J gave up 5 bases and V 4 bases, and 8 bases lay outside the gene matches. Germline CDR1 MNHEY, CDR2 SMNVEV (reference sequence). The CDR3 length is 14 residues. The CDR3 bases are TGTGCCAGCAGTTGGGGGGTGGGAGGGAACGAGCAGTACTTC. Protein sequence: CASSWGVGGNEQYF.

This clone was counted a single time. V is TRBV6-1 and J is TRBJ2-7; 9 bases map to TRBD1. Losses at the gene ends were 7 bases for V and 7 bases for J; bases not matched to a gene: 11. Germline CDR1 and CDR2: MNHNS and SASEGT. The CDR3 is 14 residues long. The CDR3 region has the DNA TGTGCCAGCAAAAGAATGGGGACAGGGAATGAGCAGTACTTC. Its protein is CASKRMGTGNEQYF.

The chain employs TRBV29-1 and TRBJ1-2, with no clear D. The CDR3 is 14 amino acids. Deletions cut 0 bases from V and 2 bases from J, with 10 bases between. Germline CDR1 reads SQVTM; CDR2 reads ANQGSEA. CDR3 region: CSVEEAVSNYGYTF. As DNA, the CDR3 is TGCAGCGTTGAAGAGGCGGTGTCGAACTATGGCTACACCTTC. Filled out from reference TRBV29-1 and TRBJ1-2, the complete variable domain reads SAVISQKPSRDICQRGTSLTIQCQVDSQVTMMFWYRQQPGQSLTLIATANQGSEATYESGFVIDKFPISRPNLTFSTLTVSNMSPEDSSIYLCSVEEAVSNYGYTFGSGTRLTVV.

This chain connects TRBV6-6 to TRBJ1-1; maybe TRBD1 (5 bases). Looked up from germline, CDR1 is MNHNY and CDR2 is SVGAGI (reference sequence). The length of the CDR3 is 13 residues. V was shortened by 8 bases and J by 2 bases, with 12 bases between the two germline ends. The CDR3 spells CASLWGTNTEAFF. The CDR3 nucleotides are TGTGCCAGCCTATGGGGGACCAACACTGAAGCTTTCTTT.

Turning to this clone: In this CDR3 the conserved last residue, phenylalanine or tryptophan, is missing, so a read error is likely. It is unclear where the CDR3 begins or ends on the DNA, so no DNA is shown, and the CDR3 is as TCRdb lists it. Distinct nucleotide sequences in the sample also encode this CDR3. This CDR3 is CASSEAPGVHG. The chain has TRBV6-1 and TRBJ1-1. The CDR3 contains 11 residues when both ends are counted. Germline-derived CDR1 and CDR2 are MNHNS and SASEGT.

This chain's CDR3 is CASSLWTGGYEQFF. The CDR3, as DNA: TGTGCCAGCAGTTTATGGACAGGGGGCTACGAGCAGTTCTTC. The V call is TRBV28, the J call TRBJ2-1; 10 positions match TRBD1. Looked up from germline, CDR1 is MDHEN and CDR2 is SYDVKM. The CDR3 is made up of 14 amino acids. Trimming at V came to 0 bases and at J to 10 bases, leaving 3 bases not matched to a gene.

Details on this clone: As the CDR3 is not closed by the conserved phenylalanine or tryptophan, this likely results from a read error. The CDR3 region is CASSVRAFYEQYL. DNA for the CDR3: TGTGCCAGTAGTGTCCGGGCCTTCTACGAGCAGTACCTC. The rearrangement joins TRBV19 to TRBJ2-7, with D unclear. The CDR3 extends over 13 amino acids. V was shortened by 5 bases and J by 3 bases, with 11 bases between the two germline ends. Germline CDR1 and CDR2: LNHDA and SQIVND (reference sequence).

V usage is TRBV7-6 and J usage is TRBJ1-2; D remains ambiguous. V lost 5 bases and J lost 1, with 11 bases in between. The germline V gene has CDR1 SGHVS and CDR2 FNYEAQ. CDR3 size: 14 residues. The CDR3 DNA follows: TGTGCCAGCAGCCCACCGCTAGATAACTATGGCTACACCTTC. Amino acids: CASSPPLDNYGYTF.

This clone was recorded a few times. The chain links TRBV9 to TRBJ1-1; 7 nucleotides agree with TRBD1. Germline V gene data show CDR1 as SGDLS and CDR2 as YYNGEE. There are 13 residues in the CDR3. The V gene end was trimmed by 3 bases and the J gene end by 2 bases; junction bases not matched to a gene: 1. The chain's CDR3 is CASSAGGNTEAFF. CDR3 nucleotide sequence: TGTGCCAGCAGCGCAGGGGGAAACACTGAAGCTTTCTTT.

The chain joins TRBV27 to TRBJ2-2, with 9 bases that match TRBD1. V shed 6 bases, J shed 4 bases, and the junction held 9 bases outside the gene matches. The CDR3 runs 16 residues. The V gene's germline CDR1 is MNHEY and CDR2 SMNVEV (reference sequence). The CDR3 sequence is CASSKVGTGLTGELFF. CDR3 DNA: TGTGCCAGCAGCAAGGTCGGGACAGGGCTCACCGGGGAGCTGTTTTTT.

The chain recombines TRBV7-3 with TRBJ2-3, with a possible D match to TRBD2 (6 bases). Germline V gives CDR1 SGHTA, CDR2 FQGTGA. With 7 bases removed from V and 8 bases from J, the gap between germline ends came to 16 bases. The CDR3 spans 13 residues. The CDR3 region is CASTSGEVGTQYF. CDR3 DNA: TGTGCCAGCACCTCGGGAGAGGTTGGTACGCAGTATTTT.

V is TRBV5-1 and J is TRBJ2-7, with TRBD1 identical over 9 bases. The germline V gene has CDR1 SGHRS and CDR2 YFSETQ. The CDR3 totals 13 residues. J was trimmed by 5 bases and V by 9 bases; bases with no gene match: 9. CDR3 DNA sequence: TGCGCCAACCGGACAGGGGCTCCCAACGAGCAGTACTTC. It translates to CANRTGAPNEQYF.

The CDR3 sequence: CASRGVMDSGNTGYTF. CDR3 coding DNA: TGCGCCAGCAGGGGAGTGATGGACAGCGGAAATACTGGCTACACCTTC. The chain carries TRBV5-1 and TRBJ1-2; D is perhaps TRBD1 (6 bases). The CDR3 consists of 16 residues. Germline V CDR1 and CDR2: SGHRS, YFSETQ. Trimming took 5 bases from V and 7 from J, leaving 24 bases between them.

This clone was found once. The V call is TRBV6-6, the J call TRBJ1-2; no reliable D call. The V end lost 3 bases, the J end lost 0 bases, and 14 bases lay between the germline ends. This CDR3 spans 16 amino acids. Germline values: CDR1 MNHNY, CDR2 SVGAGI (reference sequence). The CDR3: CASSYGPDIPNYGYTF. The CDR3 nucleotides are TGTGCCAGCAGTTATGGGCCGGATATTCCTAACTATGGCTACACCTTC.

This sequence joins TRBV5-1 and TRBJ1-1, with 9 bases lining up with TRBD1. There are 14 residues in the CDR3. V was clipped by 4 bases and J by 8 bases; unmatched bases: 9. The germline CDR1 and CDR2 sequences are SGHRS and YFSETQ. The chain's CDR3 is CASSHYSTGGEAFF. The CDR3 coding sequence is TGCGCCAGCAGCCATTACTCTACAGGGGGCGAAGCTTTCTTT.

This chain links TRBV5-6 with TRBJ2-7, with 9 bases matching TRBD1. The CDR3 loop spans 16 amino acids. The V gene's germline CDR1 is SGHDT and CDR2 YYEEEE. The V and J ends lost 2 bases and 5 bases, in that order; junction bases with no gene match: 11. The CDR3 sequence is CASSFSPGTGIHEQYF. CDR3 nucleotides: TGTGCCAGCAGCTTTTCACCCGGGACAGGGATACACGAGCAGTACTTC.